The clone carrying this T cell receptor beta chain was counted a single time. The antigen remains unidentified. Additional DNA sequences in this sample encode the identical CDR3. Among the donors, all were Caucasian adults who lived in Nashville, Tennessee. These data belong to a study of shared clonotypes between healthy human individuals. Repertoires were generated with immunoSEQ multiplex PCR, while TCRdb's copy carries only in-frame clones and drops some. Of over a million clones listed, roughly 98% are singletons. Study results and limitations: Sequencing depth was expected to affect clonotype sharing among donors. For naive CD4 cells, roughly 5% of clonotypes were shared across a handful of donors.

Germline values: CDR1 KGHSH, CDR2 LQKENI. V shed 3 bases and J shed 3 bases, with 12 bases lying between them. The CDR3 loop spans 14 amino acids. The chain links TRBV18 to TRBJ2-7; no reliable D call. The clonotype comes from a young man in good health. The sample taken for sequencing was naive CD4+ T cells sorted from blood. Subset here: CD45RA+ positively selected. CDR3 amino acids: CASSPTGRNYEQYF. DNA of the CDR3: TGTGCCAGCTCACCGACGGGCAGAAACTACGAGCAGTACTTC.